This T cell receptor (beta chain) was sequenced in a study of patients and donors after allogeneic stem cell transplantation. Comments on this clonotype: The conserved closing phenylalanine or tryptophan is absent in this CDR3, likely reflecting a read error.

This CDR3 region has 14 residues. V dropped 5 bases and J dropped 12 bases, with 20 bases sitting between them. CDR1 MNHEY and CDR2 SVGEGT come from the germline V gene. Each CDR3 protein gets one entry after TCRdb re-called the RT-PCR reads with MiXCR. Among about 40,000 distinct CDR3 sequences listed, 25% to 40% were seen once. This chain links TRBV6-2 or TRBV6-3 with TRBJ2-1, with D possibly being TRBD2 (6 bases). The source material was blood, either unsorted or a sorted T cell fraction (not recorded which). This clonotype was obtained from a human donor who was either an allogeneic HSCT recipient or a stem cell or donor lymphocyte infusion donor (not recorded which). It is not recorded whose cells these are; they may come from a transplant donor. The CDR3 nucleotides are TGTGCCAGCAGTCACGCCGTGGGGCGGAGGGTGCAGTTCTCC. It translates to CASSHAVGRRVQFS.